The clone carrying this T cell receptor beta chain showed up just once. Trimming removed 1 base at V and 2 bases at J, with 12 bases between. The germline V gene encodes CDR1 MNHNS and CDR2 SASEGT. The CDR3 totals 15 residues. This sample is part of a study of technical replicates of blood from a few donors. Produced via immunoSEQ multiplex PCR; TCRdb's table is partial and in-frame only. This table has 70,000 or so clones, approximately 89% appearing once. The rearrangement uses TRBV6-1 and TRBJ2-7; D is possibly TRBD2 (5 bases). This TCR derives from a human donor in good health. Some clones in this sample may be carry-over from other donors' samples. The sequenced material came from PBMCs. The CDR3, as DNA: TGTGCCAGCAGTGAAGGGGTCCTAGCCCCCTACGAGCAGTACTTC. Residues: CASSEGVLAPYEQYF.